This entry features one T cell receptor (beta chain) sequence. The source of the sample is a study of blood T cell repertoires in COVID-19. Repertoires were generated with immunoSEQ multiplex PCR, while TCRdb's copy carries only in-frame clones and drops some. The sample holds some 200,000 clones, about four fifths seen once. Everyone who took part was about 18 to 90 years old, and they came from about two dozen US areas. Germline CDR1 and CDR2: LGHDT and YNNKEL (reference sequence). The CDR3 runs to 15 residues. The trim removed 4 bases at V and 7 bases at J, leaving 12 bases unmatched. Sequenced input: PBMCs or T cells enriched from blood (not recorded which). This receptor was obtained from a woman between 45 and 65 years old who had been exposed to COVID-19. The chain has TRBV3-1 (or the pseudogene TRBV3-2) and TRBJ1-2, with 7 bases aligning to TRBD1. The CDR3 region has the DNA TGTGCCAGCAGCCGCGGACAGGTCATGGTAGGTGGCTACACCTTC. This codes for CASSRGQVMVGGYTF.